The present TCR beta chain was sequenced within a study of OX40 agonist ivuxolimab in advanced cancers. Whole-study context: Across the patients, intravenous ivuxolimab was delivered every 2 weeks at 0.01 to 10 mg/kg. The diagnoses of dose-escalation patients were hepatocellular carcinoma, melanoma, renal cell or head and neck cancer.

This clone was found a few times. Its antigen is currently unknown. Generated by immunoSEQ multiplex PCR, the TCRdb table keeps only in-frame clones and is missing some. The table includes 80,000 to 100,000 clones, around nine tenths detected once. General study results and limits: Certain nonresponding patients likewise had low normalized T-cell clonal expansion. Expanded clones were, on average, more numerous in CD8+ T cells than in CD4+.

The CDR3 has 14 amino acids. Germline lookup yields CDR1 LNHDA and CDR2 SQIVND (reference sequence). Germline trimming cut 7 bases from V and 7 bases from J; bases unmatched to any gene: 11. J is TRBJ1-2 and V is TRBV19, with 8 bases that match TRBD1. The clonotype originates from an adult with an advanced solid tumor such as melanoma, head and neck, liver or kidney cancer. Material: CD4+ or CD8+ T cells sorted from blood, obtained in a trial of the OX40 agonist ivuxolimab. DNA for the CDR3: TGTGCCAGTAACCCAGGGCAGGGGGCTGGTGGCTACACCTTC. Its protein product is CASNPGQGAGGYTF.